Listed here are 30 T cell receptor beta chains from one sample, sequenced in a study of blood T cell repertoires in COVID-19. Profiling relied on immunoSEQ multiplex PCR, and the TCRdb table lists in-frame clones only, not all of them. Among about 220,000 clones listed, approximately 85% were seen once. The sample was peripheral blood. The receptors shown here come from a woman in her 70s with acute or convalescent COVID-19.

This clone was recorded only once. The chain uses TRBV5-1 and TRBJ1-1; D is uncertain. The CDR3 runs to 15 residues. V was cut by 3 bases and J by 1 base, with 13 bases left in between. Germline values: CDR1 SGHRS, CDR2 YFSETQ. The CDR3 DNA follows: TGCGCCAGCAGCTCGCGGCAGGCGGGGAACACTGAAGCTTTCTTT. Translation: CASSSRQAGNTEAFF.

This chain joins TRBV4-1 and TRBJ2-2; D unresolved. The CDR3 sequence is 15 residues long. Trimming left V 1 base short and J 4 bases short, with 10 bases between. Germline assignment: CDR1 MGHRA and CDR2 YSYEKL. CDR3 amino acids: CASSQGAGSTGELFF. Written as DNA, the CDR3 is TGCGCCAGCAGCCAAGGGGCAGGATCCACCGGGGAGCTGTTTTTT.

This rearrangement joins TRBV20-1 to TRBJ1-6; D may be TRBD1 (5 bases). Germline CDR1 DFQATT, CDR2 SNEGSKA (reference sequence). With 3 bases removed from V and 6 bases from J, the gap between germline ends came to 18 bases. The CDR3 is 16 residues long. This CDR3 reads CSASFNAGARNSPLHF. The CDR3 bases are TGCAGTGCTAGTTTCAACGCTGGGGCCCGTAATTCACCCCTCCACTTT.

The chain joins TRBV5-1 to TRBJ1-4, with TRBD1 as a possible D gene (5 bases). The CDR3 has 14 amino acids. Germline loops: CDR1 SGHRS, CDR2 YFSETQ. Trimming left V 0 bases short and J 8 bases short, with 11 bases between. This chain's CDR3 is CASSLAGRQEKLFF. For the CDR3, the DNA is TGCGCCAGCAGCTTGGCAGGGAGGCAAGAAAAACTGTTTTTT.

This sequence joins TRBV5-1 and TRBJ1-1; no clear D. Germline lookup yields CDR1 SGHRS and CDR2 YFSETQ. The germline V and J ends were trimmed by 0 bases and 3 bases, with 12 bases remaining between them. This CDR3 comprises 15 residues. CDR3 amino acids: CASSLATSVDTEAFF. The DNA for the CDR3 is TGCGCCAGCAGCTTGGCCACGTCGGTGGACACTGAAGCTTTCTTT.

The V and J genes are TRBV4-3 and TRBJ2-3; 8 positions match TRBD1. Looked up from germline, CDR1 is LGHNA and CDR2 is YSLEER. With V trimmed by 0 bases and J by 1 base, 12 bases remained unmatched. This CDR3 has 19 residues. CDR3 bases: TGCGCCAGCAGCCAAGATCCTGGCCTGGGACAGGTTCGCACAGATACGCAGTATTTT. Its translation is CASSQDPGLGQVRTDTQYF.

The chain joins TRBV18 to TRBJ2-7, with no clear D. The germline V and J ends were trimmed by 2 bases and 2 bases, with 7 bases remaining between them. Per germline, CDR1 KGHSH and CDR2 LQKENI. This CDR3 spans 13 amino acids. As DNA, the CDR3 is TGTGCCAGCTCACCATCCCTTACCTACGAGCAGTACTTC. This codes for CASSPSLTYEQYF. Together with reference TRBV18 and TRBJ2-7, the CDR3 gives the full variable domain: NAGVMQNPRHLVRRRGQEARLRCSPMKGHSHVYWYRQLPEEGLKFMVYLQKENIIDESGMPKERFSAEFPKEGPSILRIQQVVRGDSAAYFCASSPSLTYEQYFGPGTRLTVT.

CDR3 DNA: TGTGCCAGCAACTCGCCCGGAGTCAATGAGCAGTTCTTC. Amino acids: CASNSPGVNEQFF. V gene TRBV11-2 combines with J gene TRBJ2-1; D unresolved. Trimming left V 7 bases short and J 6 bases short, with 13 bases between. Germline V CDR1 and CDR2: SGHAT, FQNNGV. The CDR3 covers 13 residues.

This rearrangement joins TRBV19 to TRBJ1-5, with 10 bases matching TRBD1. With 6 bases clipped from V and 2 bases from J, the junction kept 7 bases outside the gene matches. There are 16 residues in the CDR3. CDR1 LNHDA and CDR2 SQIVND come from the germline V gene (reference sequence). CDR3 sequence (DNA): TGTGCCAGTAGGACAACCGGGACAGGGGGCAATCAGCCCCAGCATTTT. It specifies CASRTTGTGGNQPQHF.

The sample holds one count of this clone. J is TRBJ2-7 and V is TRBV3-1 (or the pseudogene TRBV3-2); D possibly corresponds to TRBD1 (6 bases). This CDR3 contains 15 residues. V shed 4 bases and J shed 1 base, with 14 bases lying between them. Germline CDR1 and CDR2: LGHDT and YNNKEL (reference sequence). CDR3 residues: CASSLGQPWSYEQYF. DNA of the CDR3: TGTGCCAGCAGCCTCGGACAGCCATGGTCCTACGAGCAGTACTTC.

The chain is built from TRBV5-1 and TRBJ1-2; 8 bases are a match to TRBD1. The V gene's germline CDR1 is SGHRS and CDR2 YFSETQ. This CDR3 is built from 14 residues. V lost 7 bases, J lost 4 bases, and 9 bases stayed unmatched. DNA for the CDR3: TGCGCCAGCGGCGACGGACAGGGAGGCTATGGCTACACCTTC. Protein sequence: CASGDGQGGYGYTF.

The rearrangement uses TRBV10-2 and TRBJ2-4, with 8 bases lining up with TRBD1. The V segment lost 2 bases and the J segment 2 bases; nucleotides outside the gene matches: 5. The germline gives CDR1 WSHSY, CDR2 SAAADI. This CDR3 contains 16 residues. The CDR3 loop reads CASSEPTRGPKNIQYF. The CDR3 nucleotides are TGCGCCAGCAGTGAGCCCACCAGGGGGCCCAAAAACATTCAGTACTTC.

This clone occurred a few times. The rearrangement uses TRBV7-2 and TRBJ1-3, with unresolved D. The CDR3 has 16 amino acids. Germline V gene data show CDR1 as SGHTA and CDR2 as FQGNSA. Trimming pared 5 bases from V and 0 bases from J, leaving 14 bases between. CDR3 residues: CASSPQESISGNTIYF. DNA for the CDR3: TGTGCCAGCAGCCCCCAGGAATCAATCTCTGGAAACACCATATATTTT.

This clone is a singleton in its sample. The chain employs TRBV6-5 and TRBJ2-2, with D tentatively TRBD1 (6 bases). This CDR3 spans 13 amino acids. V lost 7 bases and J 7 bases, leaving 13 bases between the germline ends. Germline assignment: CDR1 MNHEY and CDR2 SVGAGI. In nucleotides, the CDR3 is TGTGCCAGCAATAGACAGGCGGTCGGGGAGCTGTTTTTT. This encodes CASNRQAVGELFF.

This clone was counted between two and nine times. This CDR3 is CASSGRVAGETQYF. In DNA form, the CDR3 reads TGTGCCAGCAGCGGCAGGGTCGCCGGAGAGACCCAGTACTTC. The rearrangement links TRBV9 to TRBJ2-5; weak D call: TRBD1 (5 bases). Trimming removed 3 bases from V and 4 bases from J, with 13 bases in between. CDR1 is SGDLS and CDR2 is YYNGEE in the germline V gene. The CDR3 extends over 14 amino acids. Using reference TRBV9 and TRBJ2-5 for the parts outside the CDR3, the full variable domain is DSGVTQTPKHLITATGQRVTLRCSPRSGDLSVYWYQQSLDQGLQFLIQYYNGEERAKGNILERFSAQQFPDLHSELNLSSLELGDSALYFCASSGRVAGETQYFGPGTRLLVL.

The CDR3 DNA sequence: TGTGCCAGCAGCTTAATGACAGGAGGCTACGAGCAGTACTTC. It translates to CASSLMTGGYEQYF. The chain carries TRBV11-2 and TRBJ2-7, with a weak D call TRBD1 (6 bases). V was shortened by 2 bases and J by 3 bases, with 11 bases between the two germline ends. This CDR3 is 14 amino acids long. The germline V gene encodes CDR1 SGHAT and CDR2 FQNNGV.

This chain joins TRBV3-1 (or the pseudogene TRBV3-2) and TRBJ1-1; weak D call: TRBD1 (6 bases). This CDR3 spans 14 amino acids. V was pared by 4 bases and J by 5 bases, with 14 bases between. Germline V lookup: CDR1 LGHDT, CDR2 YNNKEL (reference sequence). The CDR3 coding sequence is TGTGCCAGCAGCCCCCGACGAACAGGGACTGAAGCTTTCTTT. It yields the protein CASSPRRTGTEAFF.

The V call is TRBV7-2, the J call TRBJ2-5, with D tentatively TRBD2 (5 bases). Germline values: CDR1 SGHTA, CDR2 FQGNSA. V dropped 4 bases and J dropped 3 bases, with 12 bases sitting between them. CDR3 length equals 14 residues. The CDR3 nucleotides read TGTGCCAGCAGCTATCACCTCGGGAAAGAGACCCAGTACTTC. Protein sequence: CASSYHLGKETQYF.

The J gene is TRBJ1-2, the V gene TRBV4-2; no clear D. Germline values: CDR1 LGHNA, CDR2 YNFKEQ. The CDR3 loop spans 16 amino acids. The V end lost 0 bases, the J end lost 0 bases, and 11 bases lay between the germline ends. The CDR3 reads CASSQDRGRTNYGYTF. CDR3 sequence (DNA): TGTGCCAGCAGCCAAGATAGAGGGCGCACTAACTATGGCTACACCTTC.

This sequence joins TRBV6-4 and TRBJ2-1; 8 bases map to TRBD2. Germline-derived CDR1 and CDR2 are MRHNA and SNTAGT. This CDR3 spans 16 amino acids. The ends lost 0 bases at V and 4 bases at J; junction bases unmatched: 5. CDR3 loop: CASSDSGTSLYNEQFF. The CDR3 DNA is TGTGCCAGCAGTGACTCCGGGACTAGTCTATACAATGAGCAGTTCTTC.

DNA of the CDR3: TGTGCCAGCAGCCCACAGACGGCAGGGGGAACAGATACGCAGTATTTT. This sequence encodes CASSPQTAGGTDTQYF. The chain employs TRBV3-1 (or the pseudogene TRBV3-2) and TRBJ2-3; TRBD1 aligns across 7 bases. Per germline, CDR1 LGHDT and CDR2 YNNKEL (reference sequence). CDR3 length equals 16 residues. Trimming removed 4 bases from V and 3 bases from J; junction bases left unmatched: 10.

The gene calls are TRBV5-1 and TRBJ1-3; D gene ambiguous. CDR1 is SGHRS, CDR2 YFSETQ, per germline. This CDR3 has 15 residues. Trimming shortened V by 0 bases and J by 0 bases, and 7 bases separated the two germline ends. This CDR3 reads CASSLGTSSGNTIYF. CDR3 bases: TGCGCCAGCAGCTTGGGTACTAGCTCTGGAAACACCATATATTTT.

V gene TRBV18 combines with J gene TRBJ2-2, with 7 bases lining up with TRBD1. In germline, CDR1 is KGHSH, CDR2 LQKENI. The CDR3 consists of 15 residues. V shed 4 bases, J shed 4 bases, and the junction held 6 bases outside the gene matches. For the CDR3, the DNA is TGTGCCAGCTCACTTGACAGGGAGAGCACCGGGGAGCTGTTTTTT. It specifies CASSLDRESTGELFF.

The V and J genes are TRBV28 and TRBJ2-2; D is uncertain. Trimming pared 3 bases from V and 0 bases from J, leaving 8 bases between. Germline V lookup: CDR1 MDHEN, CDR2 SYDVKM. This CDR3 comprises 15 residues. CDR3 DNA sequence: TGTGCCAGCAGTTTCTCGACTGCGAACACCGGGGAGCTGTTTTTT. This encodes CASSFSTANTGELFF.

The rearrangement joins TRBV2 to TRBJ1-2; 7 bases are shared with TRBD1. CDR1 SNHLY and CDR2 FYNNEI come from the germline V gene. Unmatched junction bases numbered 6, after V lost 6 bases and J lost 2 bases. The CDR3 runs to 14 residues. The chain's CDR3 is CASSKDRANYGYTF. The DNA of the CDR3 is TGTGCCAGCAGCAAAGACAGGGCGAACTATGGCTACACCTTC.

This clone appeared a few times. CDR3 sequence reads: CASSLEQVFYGYTF. CDR3 in DNA: TGTGCCAGCAGCTTGGAACAGGTCTTCTATGGCTACACCTTC. J is TRBJ1-2 and V is TRBV5-5; D perhaps matches TRBD1 (5 bases). The CDR3 length is 14 residues. The germline gives CDR1 SGHKS, CDR2 YYEKEE (reference sequence). V lost 0 bases and J 4 bases, leaving 10 bases between the germline ends.

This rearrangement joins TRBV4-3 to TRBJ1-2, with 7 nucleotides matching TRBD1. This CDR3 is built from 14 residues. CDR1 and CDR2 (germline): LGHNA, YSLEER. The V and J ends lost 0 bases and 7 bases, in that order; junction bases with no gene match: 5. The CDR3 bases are TGCGCCAGCAGCCAAGAACAGGGGATGAGTGGCTACACCTTC. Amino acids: CASSQEQGMSGYTF.

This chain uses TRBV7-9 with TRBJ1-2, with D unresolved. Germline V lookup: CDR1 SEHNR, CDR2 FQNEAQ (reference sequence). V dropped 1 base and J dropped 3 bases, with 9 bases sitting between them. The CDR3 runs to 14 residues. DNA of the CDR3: TGTGCCAGCAGCTTAGGCGCTCAGGACTATGGCTACACCTTC. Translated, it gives CASSLGAQDYGYTF.

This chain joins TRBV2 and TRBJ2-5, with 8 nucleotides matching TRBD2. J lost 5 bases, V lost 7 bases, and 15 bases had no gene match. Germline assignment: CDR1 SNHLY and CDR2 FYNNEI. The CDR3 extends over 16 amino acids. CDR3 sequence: CASIVIGGGSRETQYF. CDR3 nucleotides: TGTGCCAGCATCGTTATCGGGGGGGGCTCGAGGGAGACCCAGTACTTC. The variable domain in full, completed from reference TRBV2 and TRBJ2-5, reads EPEVTQTPSHQVTQMGQEVILRCVPISNHLYFYWYRQILGQKVEFLVSFYNNEISEKSEIFDDQFSVERPDGSNFTLKIRSTKLEDSAMYFCASIVIGGGSRETQYFGPGTRLLVL.

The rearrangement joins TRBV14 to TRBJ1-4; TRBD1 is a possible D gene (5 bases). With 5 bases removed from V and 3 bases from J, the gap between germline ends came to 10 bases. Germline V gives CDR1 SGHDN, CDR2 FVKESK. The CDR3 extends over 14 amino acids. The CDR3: CASSVGVPNEKLFF. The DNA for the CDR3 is TGTGCCAGCAGCGTAGGGGTACCTAATGAAAAACTGTTTTTT.